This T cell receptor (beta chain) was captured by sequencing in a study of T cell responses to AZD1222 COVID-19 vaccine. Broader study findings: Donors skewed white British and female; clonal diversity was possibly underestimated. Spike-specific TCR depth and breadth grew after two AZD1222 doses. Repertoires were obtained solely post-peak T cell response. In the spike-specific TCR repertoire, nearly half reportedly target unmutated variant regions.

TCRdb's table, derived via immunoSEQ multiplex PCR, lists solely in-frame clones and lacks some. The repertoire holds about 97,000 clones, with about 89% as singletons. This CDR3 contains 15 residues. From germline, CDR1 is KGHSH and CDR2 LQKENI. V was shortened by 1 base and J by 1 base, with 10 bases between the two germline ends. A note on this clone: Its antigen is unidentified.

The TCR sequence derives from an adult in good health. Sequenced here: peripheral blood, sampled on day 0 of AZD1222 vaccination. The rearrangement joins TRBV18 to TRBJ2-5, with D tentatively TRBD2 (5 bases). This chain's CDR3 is CASSPLAPPQETQYF. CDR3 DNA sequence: TGTGCCAGCTCACCACTAGCGCCTCCCCAAGAGACCCAGTACTTC.